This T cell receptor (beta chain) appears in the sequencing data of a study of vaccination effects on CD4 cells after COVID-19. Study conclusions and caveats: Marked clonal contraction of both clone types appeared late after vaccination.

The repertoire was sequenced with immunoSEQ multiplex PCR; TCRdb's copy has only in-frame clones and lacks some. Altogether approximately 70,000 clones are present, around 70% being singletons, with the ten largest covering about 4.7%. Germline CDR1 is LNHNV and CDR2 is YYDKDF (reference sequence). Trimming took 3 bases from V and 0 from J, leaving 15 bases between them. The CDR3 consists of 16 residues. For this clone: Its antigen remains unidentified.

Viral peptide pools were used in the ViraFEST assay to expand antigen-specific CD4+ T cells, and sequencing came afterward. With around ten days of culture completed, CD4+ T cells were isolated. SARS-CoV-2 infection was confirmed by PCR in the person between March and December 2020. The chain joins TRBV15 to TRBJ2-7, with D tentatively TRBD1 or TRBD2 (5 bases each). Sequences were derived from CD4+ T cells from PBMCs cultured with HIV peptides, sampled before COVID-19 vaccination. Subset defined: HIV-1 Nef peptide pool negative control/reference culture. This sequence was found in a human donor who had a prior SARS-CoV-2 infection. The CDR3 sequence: CATSSPGRASSYEQYF. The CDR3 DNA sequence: TGTGCCACCAGCAGCCCGGGACGGGCGAGCTCCTACGAGCAGTACTTC.